This entry lists 25 T cell receptor beta chains sequenced from one sample in a study of CD8 T cells in Susac syndrome. Random-hexamer reverse transcription was applied to roughly 0.5 to 1 ug RNA. A single record per CDR3 protein comes from TCRdb applying MiXCR to the immunoSEQ multiplex PCR reads. The sample carries roughly 160,000 distinct CDR3 sequences, around 94% recorded once. Sequenced sample: CD4+ T cells from PBMCs. The receptors come from a human donor in good health.

The rearrangement uses TRBV29-1 and TRBJ2-5, with 8 bases fitting TRBD2. This CDR3 is 12 amino acids long. From germline, CDR1 is SQVTM and CDR2 ANQGSEA. The chain's CDR3 is CSWGSGGETQYF. DNA of the CDR3: TGCAGTTGGGGCAGCGGGGGAGAGACCCAGTACTTC.

This chain's CDR3 is CATPVGEVSYTF. As DNA, the CDR3 is TGCGCCACCCCCGTGGGGGAGGTCAGCTACACCTTC. The chain carries TRBV23-1 and TRBJ1-2, with D tentatively TRBD1 (5 bases). TRBV23-1 is annotated as an ORF whose role is uncertain. Trimming shortened V by 10 bases and J by 9 bases, and 18 bases separated the two germline ends. The CDR3 has 12 amino acids.

The chain recombines TRBV3-1 with TRBJ1-1, with no clear D. The V end lost 0 bases, the J end lost 6 bases, and 17 bases lay between the germline ends. The germline gives CDR1 LGHDT, CDR2 YNNKEL (reference sequence). The CDR3 sequence is 16 residues long. This CDR3 reads CASSQDLLARRAEAFF. The CDR3 bases are TGTGCCAGCAGCCAAGATCTCTTGGCAAGGAGGGCTGAAGCTTTCTTT.

This rearrangement joins TRBV20-1 to TRBJ1-5; D uncertain. The CDR3 is 15 residues long. Trimming took 3 bases from V and 2 from J, leaving 14 bases between them. Germline CDR1 is DFQATT and CDR2 is SNEGSKA (reference sequence). The CDR3 DNA reads as TGCAGTGCTAGGAGGAAGGCTTATGGCAATCAGCCCCAGCATTTT. Encoded protein: CSARRKAYGNQPQHF.

This clonotype was detected once. J is TRBJ1-1 and V is TRBV12-3 or TRBV12-4; 7 bases align to TRBD1. The CDR3 length is 13 residues. Losses at the gene ends were 5 bases for V and 4 bases for J; bases not matched to a gene: 4. CDR3 nucleotide sequence: TGTGCCAGCAGTCTGACAGGGCCCACTGAAGCTTTCTTT. Its translation: CASSLTGPTEAFF.

The V call is TRBV4-3, the J call TRBJ1-2; 11 bases match TRBD1. The J segment lost 7 bases and the V segment lost 4 bases, leaving 5 bases of the junction unmatched. CDR1 is LGHNA and CDR2 is YSLEER in the germline V gene. There are 14 residues in the CDR3. The CDR3 bases are TGCGCCAGCAGCCCGTACGGGACAGGGGGTGGCTACACCTTC. Translating gives CASSPYGTGGGYTF.

The chain couples TRBV20-1 to TRBJ2-1; no definite D call. The CDR3 extends over 13 amino acids. Trimming removed 2 bases from V and 6 bases from J, with 11 bases in between. Germline CDR1 and CDR2: DFQATT and SNEGSKA (reference sequence). The DNA for the CDR3 is TGCAGTGCTAGACGGATCGCGAGCAATGAGCAGTTCTTC. This encodes CSARRIASNEQFF.

The chain recombines TRBV5-6 with TRBJ2-7; a weak D match, TRBD2 (6 bases). Trimming stripped 0 bases from V and 3 bases from J, with 13 bases between. This CDR3 region has 15 residues. Per the germline V gene, CDR1 is SGHDT and CDR2 is YYEEEE. The CDR3 DNA reads as TGTGCCAGCAGCTTGGTTGGGACTCAGGGCTACGAGCAGTACTTC. As protein: CASSLVGTQGYEQYF. The full variable domain, with the rest looked up from reference TRBV5-6 and TRBJ2-7, is DAGVTQSPTHLIKTRGQQVTLRCSPKSGHDTVSWYQQALGQGPQFIFQYYEEEERQRGNFPDRFSGHQFPNYSSELNVNALLLGDSALYLCASSLVGTQGYEQYFGPGTRLTVT.

The CDR3, as DNA: TGTGCCTGCGACGGGGGGGGCGCAGAGACCCAGTACTTC. Residues: CACDGGGAETQYF. This chain connects TRBV30 to TRBJ2-5, with 8 bases aligning to TRBD2. The CDR3 has 13 residues. The V gene's germline CDR1 is GTSNPN and CDR2 SVGIG (reference sequence). V was pared by 6 bases and J by 4 bases, with 7 bases of the junction left unmatched.

The chain couples TRBV10-3 to TRBJ2-5, with 9 nucleotides matching TRBD1. V dropped 8 bases and J dropped 5; count of bases not matched to a gene: 18. The CDR3 consists of 17 residues. Germline CDR1 reads ENHRY; CDR2 reads SYGVKD. The CDR3 sequence: CAILSLAPGQGYETQYF. CDR3 DNA sequence: TGTGCCATCCTCAGCCTAGCCCCGGGACAGGGTTATGAGACCCAGTACTTC.

The V call is TRBV7-9, the J call TRBJ1-1; D remains ambiguous. This CDR3 region has 16 residues. V was cut by 3 bases and J by 3 bases, with 17 bases left in between. Germline lookup yields CDR1 SEHNR and CDR2 FQNEAQ (reference sequence). CDR3 residues: CASSLNSGDGHTEAFF. CDR3 in DNA: TGTGCCAGCAGCTTGAATAGCGGGGATGGGCACACTGAAGCTTTCTTT.

The J gene is TRBJ2-7, the V gene TRBV9; 7 nucleotides line up with TRBD1. Germline V gene lookup returns CDR1 SGDLS and CDR2 YYNGEE. The CDR3 sequence is 14 residues long. After removal of 4 bases from V and 3 bases from J, the junction contained 7 bases not matched to a gene. CDR3 DNA: TGTGCCAGCAGCCCTGGGAACAGGGGCTACGAGCAGTACTTC. It yields the protein CASSPGNRGYEQYF.

The chain joins TRBV12-3 or TRBV12-4 to TRBJ2-5, with TRBD2 matching over 11 bases. The CDR3 is 14 residues long. V dropped 5 bases and J dropped 5; count of bases not matched to a gene: 4. Written as DNA, the CDR3 is TGTGCCAGCAGTAAGCGACTAGCGGGGGAGACCCAGTACTTC. It codes for CASSKRLAGETQYF.

This clonotype was seen a few times. This chain joins TRBV27 and TRBJ2-3, with no clear D. V was pared by 8 bases and J by 1 base, with 10 bases between. The CDR3 covers 13 residues. CDR1 and CDR2 (germline): MNHEY, SMNVEV (reference sequence). CDR3 amino acids: CASRRGGTDTQYF. The DNA for the CDR3 is TGTGCCAGCCGAAGAGGCGGCACAGATACGCAGTATTTT.

The V and J genes are TRBV6-2 or TRBV6-3 and TRBJ2-1; TRBD1 matches 7 bases. This CDR3 is built from 13 residues. With 6 bases clipped from V and 5 bases from J, the junction kept 4 bases outside the gene matches. Germline V lookup: CDR1 MNHEY, CDR2 SVGEGT. The chain's CDR3 is CASRRGTDNEQFF. CDR3 in DNA: TGTGCCAGCAGGCGAGGGACAGACAATGAGCAGTTCTTC.

The chain joins TRBV30 to TRBJ2-3; possibly TRBD2 for D (5 bases). There are 15 residues in the CDR3. V was trimmed by 2 bases and J by 0 bases, leaving 12 bases between them. Per the germline V gene, CDR1 is GTSNPN and CDR2 is SVGIG (reference sequence). CDR3 in amino acids: CAWSIGGPSTDTQYF. In DNA, the CDR3 is TGTGCCTGGAGTATTGGAGGACCTAGCACAGATACGCAGTATTTT.

V usage is TRBV12-3 or TRBV12-4 and J usage is TRBJ1-2; 8 nucleotides agree with TRBD1. V lost 5 bases to trimming and J lost 4 bases; unmatched junction nucleotides: 9. CDR3 size: 15 residues. CDR3 amino acids: CASSQGQAYAYGYTF. CDR3 coding DNA: TGTGCCAGCAGTCAGGGACAGGCCTATGCCTATGGCTACACCTTC.

The gene calls are TRBV30 and TRBJ1-5, with 7 bases identical to TRBD1. Germline CDR1 is GTSNPN and CDR2 is SVGIG (reference sequence). The CDR3 sequence is 16 residues long. V shed 2 bases and J 5 bases; nucleotides not matched to a gene: 12. The CDR3 reads CAWSRQGDGWDQPQHF. CDR3 nucleotide sequence: TGTGCCTGGAGTCGGCAGGGGGATGGATGGGATCAGCCCCAGCATTTT.

The chain has TRBV2 and TRBJ1-5, with no clear D. The V end was cut by 2 bases, the J end by 4 bases, with 9 bases between. Germline V gene lookup returns CDR1 SNHLY and CDR2 FYNNEI. CDR3 length: 14 residues. CDR3 region: CASSELGWNQPQHF. CDR3 bases: TGTGCCAGCAGTGAACTGGGGTGGAATCAGCCCCAGCATTTT.

The chain recombines TRBV10-3 with TRBJ2-1, with a weak D call TRBD2 (5 bases). The CDR3 is 14 residues long. Trimming took 8 bases from V and 7 from J, leaving 18 bases between them. The V gene's germline CDR1 is ENHRY and CDR2 SYGVKD. The CDR3 reads CAISGFGRVNEQFF. CDR3 DNA: TGTGCCATCTCCGGTTTTGGGCGGGTGAATGAGCAGTTCTTC.

CDR3 in DNA: TGCGCCAGCAGCGAGGGACCGCTCTATGGCTACACCTTC. It is translated as CASSEGPLYGYTF. The chain recombines TRBV5-1 with TRBJ1-2, with a weak D call TRBD1 (5 bases). The CDR3 has 13 residues. V lost 4 bases and J 4 bases, leaving 11 bases between the germline ends. CDR1 and CDR2 (germline): SGHRS, YFSETQ. The full variable domain, with the rest looked up from reference TRBV5-1 and TRBJ1-2, is KAGVTQTPRYLIKTRGQQVTLSCSPISGHRSVSWYQQTPGQGLQFLFEYFSETQRNKGNFPGRFSGRQFSNSRSEMNVSTLELGDSALYLCASSEGPLYGYTFGSGTRLTVV.

The CDR3 DNA is TGCAGTACGGACGGGACCCCCGCCTCCTACAATGAGCAGTTCTTC. Its protein product is CSTDGTPASYNEQFF. The V and J genes are TRBV20-1 and TRBJ2-1; D might be TRBD1 or TRBD2, each matching 5 bases. From germline, CDR1 is DFQATT and CDR2 SNEGSKA (reference sequence). V was pared by 8 bases and J by 0 bases, with 17 bases between. This CDR3 is 15 amino acids long.

The J gene is TRBJ2-4, the V gene TRBV12-3 or TRBV12-4; D is possibly TRBD2 (6 bases). The V gene lost 5 bases and the J gene lost 1 base, with 6 bases spanning the gap. CDR3 size: 13 residues. CDR3 DNA: TGTGCCAGCAGTGGGGGGGCCAAAAACATTCAGTACTTC. Protein sequence: CASSGGAKNIQYF.

The V and J genes are TRBV20-1 and TRBJ1-5; D not resolved. Germline assignment: CDR1 DFQATT and CDR2 SNEGSKA (reference sequence). The CDR3 is 13 amino acids. Between the trimmed V and J ends, which lost 1 base and 7 bases, there was a span of 11 bases. CDR3 sequence reads: CSARVSSGQPQHF. The CDR3, as DNA: TGCAGTGCTAGAGTATCCTCGGGACAGCCCCAGCATTTT.

The chain joins TRBV20-1 to TRBJ1-5, with D possibly matching TRBD1 (6 bases). Germline CDR1 DFQATT, CDR2 SNEGSKA (reference sequence). The CDR3 runs 14 residues. V was trimmed by 3 bases and J by 1 base, leaving 10 bases between them. CDR3 loop: CSASRGGSNQPQHF. CDR3 DNA sequence: TGCAGTGCTAGCCGAGGGGGGAGCAATCAGCCCCAGCATTTT.